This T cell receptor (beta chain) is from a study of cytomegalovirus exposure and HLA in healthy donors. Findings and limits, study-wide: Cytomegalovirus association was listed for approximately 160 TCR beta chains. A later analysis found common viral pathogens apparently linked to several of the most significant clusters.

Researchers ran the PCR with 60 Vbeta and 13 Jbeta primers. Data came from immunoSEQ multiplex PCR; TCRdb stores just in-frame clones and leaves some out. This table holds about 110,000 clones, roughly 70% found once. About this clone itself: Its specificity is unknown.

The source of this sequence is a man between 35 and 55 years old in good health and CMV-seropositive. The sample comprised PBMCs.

CDR3 sequence (DNA): TGTGCCAGCATTCCCCCGGGAGCCTACGAGCAGTACTTC. Translating gives CASIPPGAYEQYF. The chain employs TRBV6-5 and TRBJ2-7; the D gene is possibly TRBD2 (6 bases). Trimming shortened V by 7 bases and J by 2 bases, and 12 bases separated the two germline ends. The CDR3 covers 13 residues. Per germline, CDR1 MNHEY and CDR2 SVGAGI.